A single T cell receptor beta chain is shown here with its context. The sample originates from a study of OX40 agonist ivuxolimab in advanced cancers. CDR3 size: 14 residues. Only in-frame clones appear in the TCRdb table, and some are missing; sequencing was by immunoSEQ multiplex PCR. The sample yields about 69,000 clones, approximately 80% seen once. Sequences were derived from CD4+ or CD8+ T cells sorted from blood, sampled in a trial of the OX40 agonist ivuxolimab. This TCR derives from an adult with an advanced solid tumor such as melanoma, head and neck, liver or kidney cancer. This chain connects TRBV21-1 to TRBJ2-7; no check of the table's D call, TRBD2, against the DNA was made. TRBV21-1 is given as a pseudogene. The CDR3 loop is CASSSGAGEHEQYF. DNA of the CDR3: TGTGCCAGCAGCAGTGGAGCGGGGGAGCACGAGCAGTACTTC.